A selection of T cell receptor beta chains follows, all from one sample in a study of blood T cells in healthy people across ages. TCRdb re-called the 5' RACE reads with MiXCR, one entry per CDR3 protein. Here the sample spans roughly 800,000 distinct CDR3 sequences, around 34% being singletons. Material: blood. The receptors were sampled from a young man in good health. CDR3s include the opening cysteine and the closing phenylalanine or tryptophan. The D gene is left open where the match is weak. Some rows mark clone size as missing; the rest say once, few, many or name a class of expanded clone.

j_call clone_size v_call d_call cdr3_aa cdr3_nt
TRBJ2-7 - TRBV5-1 - CDSSLRLMFLGYALVHYEQYF TGCGACAGCAGCTTACGTTTAATGTTCCTGGGATACGCCTTAGTCCATTACGAGCAGTACTTC
TRBJ2-5 - TRBV6-6 - CASRNRLGETQYF TGTGCCAGCAGGAACAGATTAGGGGAGACCCAGTACTTC
TRBJ2-5 - TRBV27 - CAGSLGVKGETQYF TGTGCCGGCAGTTTAGGGGTTAAGGGAGAGACCCAGTACTTC
TRBJ2-1 - TRBV4-2 - CASSQEGGTAENEQFF TGTGCCAGCAGCCAAGAAGGGGGGACAGCGGAGAATGAGCAGTTCTTC
TRBJ1-3 - TRBV12-3/TRBV12-4 - CASRVSENTIYF TGTGCCAGCAGGGTCTCTGAAAACACCATATATTTT
TRBJ2-2 - TRBV7-2 - CASSPWLRDTYTGELFF TGTGCCAGCAGCCCGTGGCTCCGGGACACATACACCGGGGAGCTGTTTTTT
TRBJ1-1 - TRBV20-1 - CSARDKAGRTEAFF TGCAGTGCTAGAGATAAGGCAGGACGGACTGAAGCTTTCTTT
TRBJ2-1 many TRBV29-1 - CSVEARGFIDEQFF TGCAGCGTTGAAGCAAGGGGGTTCATTGATGAGCAGTTCTTC
TRBJ1-5 - TRBV12-3/TRBV12-4 - CASSLQGNSNQPQHF TGTGCCAGCAGCCTTCAGGGGAATAGCAATCAGCCCCAGCATTTT
TRBJ1-2 few TRBV20-1 - CSAAITSNYGYTF TGCAGTGCCGCCATCACCTCGAACTATGGCTACACCTTC
TRBJ2-5 few TRBV27 - CASSTNQRSLETQYF TGTGCCAGCAGCACTAATCAGCGGAGCCTTGAGACCCAGTACTTC
TRBJ2-5 few TRBV10-3 - CAISDYRAETQYF TGTGCCATCAGTGACTACAGGGCGGAGACCCAGTACTTC
TRBJ2-7 few TRBV20-1 - CSARDTLPYEQYF TGCAGTGCTAGAGATACACTACCCTACGAGCAGTACTTC
TRBJ1-1 - TRBV29-1 - CSVPGIGETEAFF TGCAGCGTCCCAGGGATAGGGGAAACTGAGGCTTTCTTT
TRBJ1-4 - TRBV9 - CAGSVEGGNEKLFF TGTGCCGGCAGCGTCGAGGGGGGGAATGAAAAACTGTTTTTT
TRBJ1-6 - TRBV9 TRBD1 CASSVAPTDREGEALHF TGTGCCAGCAGCGTAGCGCCGACGGACAGGGAGGGGGAGGCCCTCCACTTT